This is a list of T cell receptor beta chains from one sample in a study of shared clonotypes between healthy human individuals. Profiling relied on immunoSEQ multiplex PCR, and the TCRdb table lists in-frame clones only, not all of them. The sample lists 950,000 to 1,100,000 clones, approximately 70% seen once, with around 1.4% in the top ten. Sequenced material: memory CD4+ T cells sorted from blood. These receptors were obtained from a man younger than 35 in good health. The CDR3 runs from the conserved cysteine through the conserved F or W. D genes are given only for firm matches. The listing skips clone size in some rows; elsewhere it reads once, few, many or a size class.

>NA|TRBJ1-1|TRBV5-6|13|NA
TGTGCCAGCAGCTCGGACAGCCGGTCCGAAGCTTTCTTT
CASSSDSRSEAFF
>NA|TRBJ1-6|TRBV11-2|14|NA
TGTGCCAGCAGCTCCACGAGGGGTCTTTCACCCCTCCACTTT
CASSSTRGLSPLHF
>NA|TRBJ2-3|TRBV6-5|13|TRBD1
TGTGCCAGCAGTTATACAGGGGGCCTGGGTCAGTATTTT
CASSYTGGLGQYF
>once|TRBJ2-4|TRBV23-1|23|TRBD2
TGCGCCAGCAGTCAATCGGGGAGGTGGGGAGCGGGAGGCCCTTCTATAGCCAAAAACATTCAGTACTTC
CASSQSGRWGAGGPSIAKNIQYF
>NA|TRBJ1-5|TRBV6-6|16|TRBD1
TGTGCCAGCAGTTCCCCGGACAGGGGGAACAATCAGCCCCAGCATTTT
CASSSPDRGNNQPQHF
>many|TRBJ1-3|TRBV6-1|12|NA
TGTGCCAGCACACCCTCAGGAAACACCATATATTTT
CASTPSGNTIYF
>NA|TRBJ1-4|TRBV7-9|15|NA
TGTGCCAGCAGCCCCCCCGGGACGCTTTCCGAAAAACTGTTTTTT
CASSPPGTLSEKLFF
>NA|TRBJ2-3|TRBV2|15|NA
TGTGCCAGCACCCCGGGGGCTAGCGGCACAGATACGCAGTATTTT
CASTPGASGTDTQYF
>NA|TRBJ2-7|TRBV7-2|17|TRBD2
TGTGCCAGCAGCTTAGCGCGGACTAGCGGGAATCCCTACGAGCAGTACTTC
CASSLARTSGNPYEQYF
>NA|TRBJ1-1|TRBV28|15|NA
TGTGCCAGCAGTTTAACGATGGGGGGGAACACTGAAGCTTTCTTT
CASSLTMGGNTEAFF
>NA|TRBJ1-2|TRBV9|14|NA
TGTGCCAGCAGCGTAGATGAAGGGCTCGGAGGCTACACCTTC
CASSVDEGLGGYTF
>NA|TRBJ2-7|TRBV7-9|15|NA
TGTGCCAGCAGTATAGGGATTGGGTTTTACTACGAGCAGTACTTC
CASSIGIGFYYEQYF
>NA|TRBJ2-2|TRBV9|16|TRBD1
TGTGCCAGCAGCGTAGTAACAGGGGGCATCACCGGGGAGCTGTTTTTT
CASSVVTGGITGELFF
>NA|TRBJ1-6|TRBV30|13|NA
TGTGCCTGGAGTCAGGGGCTAATTTCACCCCTCCACTTT
CAWSQGLISPLHF
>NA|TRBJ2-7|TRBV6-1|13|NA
TGTGCCAGCAGTCCGGGACTCCAATACGAGCAGTACTTC
CASSPGLQYEQYF
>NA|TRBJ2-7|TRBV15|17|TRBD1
TGTGCCACCAGCAGGGAGGACTGGAGGACAGGGTTCCACGAGCAGTACTTC
CATSREDWRTGFHEQYF
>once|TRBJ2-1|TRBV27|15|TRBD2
TGTGCCAGCAGTACCGGGACTAACTCCTACAATGAGCAGTTCTTC
CASSTGTNSYNEQFF
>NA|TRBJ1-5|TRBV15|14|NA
TGTGCCACCAGCAGAGGGACAGAAACTTTCGCCCAGCATTTT
CATSRGTETFAQHF
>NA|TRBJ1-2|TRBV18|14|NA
TGTGCCAGCTCACCACCGAACAGGAGGGATGGCTACACCTTC
CASSPPNRRDGYTF
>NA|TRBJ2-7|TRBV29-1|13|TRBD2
TGCAGCGTACGGACTAGCGTTACCTACGAGCAGTACTTC
CSVRTSVTYEQYF
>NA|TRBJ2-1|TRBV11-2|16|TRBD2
TGTGCCAGCAGCTTAGTTCCGGGACTAGCGGGAGTTGAGCAGTTCTTC
CASSLVPGLAGVEQFF
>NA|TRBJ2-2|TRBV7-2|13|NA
TGTGCCAGCAGCTTTATAGTGGCCGGGGAGCTGTTTTTT
CASSFIVAGELFF
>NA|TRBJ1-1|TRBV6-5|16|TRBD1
TGTGCCAGCAGTTTGCCGGGGACAGGGGGCCCGACTGAAGCTTTCTTT
CASSLPGTGGPTEAFF
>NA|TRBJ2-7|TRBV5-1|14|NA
TGCGCCAGCAGCCCCGGACAGCTAGGCGACGAGCAGTACTTC
CASSPGQLGDEQYF
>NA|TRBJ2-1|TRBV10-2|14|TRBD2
TGCGCCAGCAGGACTAGCGGGGGGGGAAATGAGCAGTTCTTC
CASRTSGGGNEQFF
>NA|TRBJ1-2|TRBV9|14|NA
TGTGCCAGCAGCGTAGCTCAGTCGAACTATGGCTACACCTTC
CASSVAQSNYGYTF
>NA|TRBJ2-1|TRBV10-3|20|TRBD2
TGTGCCATCAGTGAACTCGGGTCACTAGCGGGAGGCTCTTTGGCGAGTGAGCAGTTCTTC
CAISELGSLAGGSLASEQFF
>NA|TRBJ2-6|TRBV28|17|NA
TGTGCCAGCAGTCTACAGAAGGGGGGCTTAGCGGCCAACGTCCTGACTTTC
CASSLQKGGLAANVLTF
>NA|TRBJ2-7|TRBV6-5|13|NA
TGTGCCAGCAGATCTACAGGGTACCACGAGCAGTACTTC
CASRSTGYHEQYF
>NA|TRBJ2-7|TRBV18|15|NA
TGTGCCAGCTCACCACAAGGACGGAGCTCCTACGAGCAGTACTTC
CASSPQGRSSYEQYF
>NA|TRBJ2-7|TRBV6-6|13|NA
TGTGCCAGCAGTTACTCGAGCCAGATCGAGCAGTACTTC
CASSYSSQIEQYF
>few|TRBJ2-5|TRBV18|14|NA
TGTGCCAGCTCACCATACGCGGACCCGCCGACCCAGTACTTC
CASSPYADPPTQYF
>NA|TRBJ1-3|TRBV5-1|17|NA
TGCGCCAGCAGCCAGGCTGGGAACAGGGTCTCTGGAAACACCATATATTTT
CASSQAGNRVSGNTIYF
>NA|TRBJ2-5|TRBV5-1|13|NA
TGCGCCAGCAGCTTGGGGGGGTTAGAGACCCAGTACTTC
CASSLGGLETQYF
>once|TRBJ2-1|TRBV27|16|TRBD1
TGTGCCAGCAGGCGACAGGGCGATGGGTCCTACAATGAGCAGTTCTTC
CASRRQGDGSYNEQFF
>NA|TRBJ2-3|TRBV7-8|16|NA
TGTGCCAGCAGCTACCGATTGGACCGTAGCACAGATACGCAGTATTTT
CASSYRLDRSTDTQYF
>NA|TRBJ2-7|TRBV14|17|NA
TGTGCCAGCAGCCACCTTGGCGGGCACAAGAGCTCCTACGAGCAGTACTTC
CASSHLGGHKSSYEQYF
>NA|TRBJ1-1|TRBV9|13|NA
TGTGCCAGCAGCACCCGGTGGAACACTGAAGCTTTCTTT
CASSTRWNTEAFF
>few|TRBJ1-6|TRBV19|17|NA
TGTGCCAGTAGTATCTCATACAGCGGCACGTATAATTCACCCCTCCACTTT
CASSISYSGTYNSPLHF
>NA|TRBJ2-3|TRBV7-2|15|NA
TGTGCCAGCAGCTTAGCGGGAGCTTTCACAGATACGCAGTATTTT
CASSLAGAFTDTQYF
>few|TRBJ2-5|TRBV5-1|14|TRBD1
TGCGCCAGCAGCTTGTCAGGGGGCCGGGAGACCCAGTACTTC
CASSLSGGRETQYF
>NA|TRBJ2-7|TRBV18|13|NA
TGTGCCAGCTCACCACCCGCTGGGGACGAGCAGTACTTC
CASSPPAGDEQYF
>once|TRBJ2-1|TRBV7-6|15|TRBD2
TGTGCCAGCAGCTCCCCTCTGGGACTAGCGGGACCTCAGTTCTTC
CASSSPLGLAGPQFF
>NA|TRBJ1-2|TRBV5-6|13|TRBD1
TGTGCCAGCAGCTGGACAGGGCAGGATGGCTACACCTTC
CASSWTGQDGYTF
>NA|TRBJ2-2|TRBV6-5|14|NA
TGTGCCAGCAGGCTTCTAGGCGCCACCGGGGAGCTGTTTTTT
CASRLLGATGELFF
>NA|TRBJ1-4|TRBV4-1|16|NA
TGCGCCAGCAGCCCCGCTAATCGCGGGAATAATGAAAAACTGTTTTTT
CASSPANRGNNEKLFF